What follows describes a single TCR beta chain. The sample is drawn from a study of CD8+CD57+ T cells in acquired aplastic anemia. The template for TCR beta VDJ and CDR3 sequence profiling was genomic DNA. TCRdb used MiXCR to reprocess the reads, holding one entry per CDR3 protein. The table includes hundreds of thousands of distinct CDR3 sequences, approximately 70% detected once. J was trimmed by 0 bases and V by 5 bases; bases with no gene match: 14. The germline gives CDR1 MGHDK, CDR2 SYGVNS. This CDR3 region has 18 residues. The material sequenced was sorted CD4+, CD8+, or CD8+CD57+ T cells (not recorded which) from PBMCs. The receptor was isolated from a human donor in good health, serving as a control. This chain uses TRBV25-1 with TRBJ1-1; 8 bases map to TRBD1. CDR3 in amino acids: CASSSNNRDRRLNTEAFF. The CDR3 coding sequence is TGTGCCAGCAGTTCAAACAACCGGGACAGGCGACTGAACACTGAAGCTTTCTTT.